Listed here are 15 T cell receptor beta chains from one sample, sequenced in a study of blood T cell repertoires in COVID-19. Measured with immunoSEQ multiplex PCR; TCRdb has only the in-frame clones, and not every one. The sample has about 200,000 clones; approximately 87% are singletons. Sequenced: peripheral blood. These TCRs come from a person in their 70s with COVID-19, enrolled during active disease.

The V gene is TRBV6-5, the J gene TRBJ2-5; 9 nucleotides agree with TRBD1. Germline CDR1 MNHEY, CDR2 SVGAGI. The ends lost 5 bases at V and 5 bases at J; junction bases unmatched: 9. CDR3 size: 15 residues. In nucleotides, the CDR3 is TGTGCCAGCAGTCCCACAACAGGGGGCGGCGAGACCCAGTACTTC. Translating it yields CASSPTTGGGETQYF.

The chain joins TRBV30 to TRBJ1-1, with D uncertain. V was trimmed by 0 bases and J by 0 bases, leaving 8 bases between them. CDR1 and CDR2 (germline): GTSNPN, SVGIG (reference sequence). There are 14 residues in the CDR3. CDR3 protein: CAWSVTAMNTEAFF. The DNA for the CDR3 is TGTGCCTGGAGTGTCACAGCTATGAACACTGAAGCTTTCTTT. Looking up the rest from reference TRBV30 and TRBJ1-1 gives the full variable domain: SQTIHQWPATLVQPVGSPLSLECTVEGTSNPNLYWYRQAAGRGLQLLFYSVGIGQISSEVPQNLSASRPQDRQFILSSKKLLLSDSGFYLCAWSVTAMNTEAFFGQGTRLTVV.

The CDR3 loop reads CASRVDSTEKLFF. CDR3 bases: TGTGCCAGCAGAGTCGACTCCACTGAAAAACTGTTTTTT. This sequence joins TRBV2 and TRBJ1-4; D not resolved. The CDR3 sequence is 13 residues long. Germline loops: CDR1 SNHLY, CDR2 FYNNEI. The ends were cut back, 6 bases at V and 7 bases at J, with 12 bases in the middle.

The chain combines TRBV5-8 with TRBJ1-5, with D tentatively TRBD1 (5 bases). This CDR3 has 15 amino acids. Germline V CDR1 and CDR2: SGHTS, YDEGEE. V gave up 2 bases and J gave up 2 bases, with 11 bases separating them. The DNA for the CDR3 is TGTGCCAGCAGCTTTTCCTTAGGGGGCAATCAGCCCCAGCATTTT. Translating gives CASSFSLGGNQPQHF.

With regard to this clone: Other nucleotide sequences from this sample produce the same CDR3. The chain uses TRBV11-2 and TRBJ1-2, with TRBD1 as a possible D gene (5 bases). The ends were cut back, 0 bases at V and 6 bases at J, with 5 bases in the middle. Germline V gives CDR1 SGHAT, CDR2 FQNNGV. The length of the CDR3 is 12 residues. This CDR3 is CASSLEGDGYTF. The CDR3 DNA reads TGTGCCAGCAGCTTAGAAGGGGATGGCTACACCTTC.

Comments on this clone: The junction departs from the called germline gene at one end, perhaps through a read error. CDR3: CASSHTGDRQPRHF. The CDR3 coding sequence is TGTGCCAGTAGTCACACAGGGGATCGTCAGCCCCGGCATTTT. The rearrangement uses TRBV19 and TRBJ1-5; 7 nucleotides match TRBD1. Germline V gene lookup returns CDR1 LNHDA and CDR2 SQIVND (reference sequence). CDR3 length: 14 residues.

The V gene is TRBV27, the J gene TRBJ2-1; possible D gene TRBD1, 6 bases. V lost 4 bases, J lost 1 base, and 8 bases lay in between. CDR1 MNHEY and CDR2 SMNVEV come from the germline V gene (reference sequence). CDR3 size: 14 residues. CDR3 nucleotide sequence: TGTGCCAGCAGTTGGGACAATTCCTACAATGAGCAGTTCTTC. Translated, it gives CASSWDNSYNEQFF.

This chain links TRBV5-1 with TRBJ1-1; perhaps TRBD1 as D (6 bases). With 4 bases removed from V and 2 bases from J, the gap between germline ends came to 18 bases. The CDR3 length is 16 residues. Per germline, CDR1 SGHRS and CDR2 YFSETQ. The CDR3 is CASSRGARAGNTEAFF. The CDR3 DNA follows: TGCGCCAGCAGCCGGGGGGCGCGAGCCGGAAACACTGAAGCTTTCTTT.

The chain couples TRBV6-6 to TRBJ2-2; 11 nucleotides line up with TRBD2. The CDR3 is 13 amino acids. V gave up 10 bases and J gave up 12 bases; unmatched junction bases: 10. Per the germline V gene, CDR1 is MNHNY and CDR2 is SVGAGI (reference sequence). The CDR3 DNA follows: TGTGCCACCGCTTTAGCGGGGGGGCGTAAGCTGTTTTTT. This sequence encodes CATALAGGRKLFF.

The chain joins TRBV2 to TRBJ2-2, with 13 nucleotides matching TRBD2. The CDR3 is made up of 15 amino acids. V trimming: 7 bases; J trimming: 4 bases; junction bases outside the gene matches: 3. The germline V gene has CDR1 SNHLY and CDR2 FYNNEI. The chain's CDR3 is CASKGLAGITGELFF. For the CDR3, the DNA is TGTGCCAGCAAGGGACTAGCGGGAATCACCGGGGAGCTGTTTTTT.

The CDR3 loop reads CASSTNSNRGRVPEAFF. The DNA for the CDR3 is TGTGCCAGCAGTACCAATTCTAACAGGGGGCGAGTACCTGAAGCTTTCTTT. J is TRBJ1-1 and V is TRBV2; 9 bases line up with TRBD1. V lost 5 bases and J lost 6; bases outside the gene matches: 16. CDR1 and CDR2 from the germline V gene are SNHLY and FYNNEI. The CDR3 sequence is 17 residues long.

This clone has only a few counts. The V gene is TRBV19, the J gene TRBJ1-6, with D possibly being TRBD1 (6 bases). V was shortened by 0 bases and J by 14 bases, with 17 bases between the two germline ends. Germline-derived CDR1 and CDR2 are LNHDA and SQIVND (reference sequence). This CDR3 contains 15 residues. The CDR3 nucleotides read TGTGCCAGTAGTATAGATCCCGGGGGGCGCCCGGCCCTCCACTTT. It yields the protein CASSIDPGGRPALHF.

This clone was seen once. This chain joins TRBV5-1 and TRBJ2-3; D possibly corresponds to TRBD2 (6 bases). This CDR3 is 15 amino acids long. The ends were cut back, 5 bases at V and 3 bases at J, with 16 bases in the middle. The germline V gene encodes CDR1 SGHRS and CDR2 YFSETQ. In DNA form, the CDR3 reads TGCGCCAGCAGTCCTAGCGAAAGCCGGACAGATACGCAGTATTTT. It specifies CASSPSESRTDTQYF.

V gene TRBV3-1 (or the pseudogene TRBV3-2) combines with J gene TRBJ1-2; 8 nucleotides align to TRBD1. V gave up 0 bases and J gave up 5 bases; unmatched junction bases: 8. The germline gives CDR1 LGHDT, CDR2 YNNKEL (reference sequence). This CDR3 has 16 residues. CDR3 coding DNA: TGTGCCAGCAGCCAAGATGACAGGGGCTTGGGTTATGGCTACACCTTC. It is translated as CASSQDDRGLGYGYTF.

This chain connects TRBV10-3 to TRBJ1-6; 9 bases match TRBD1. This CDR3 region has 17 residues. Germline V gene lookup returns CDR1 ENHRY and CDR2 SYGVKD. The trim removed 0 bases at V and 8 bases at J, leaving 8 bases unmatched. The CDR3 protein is CAISESTEGQGYSPLHF. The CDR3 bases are TGTGCCATCAGTGAGTCGACTGAGGGACAGGGCTATTCACCCCTCCACTTT.